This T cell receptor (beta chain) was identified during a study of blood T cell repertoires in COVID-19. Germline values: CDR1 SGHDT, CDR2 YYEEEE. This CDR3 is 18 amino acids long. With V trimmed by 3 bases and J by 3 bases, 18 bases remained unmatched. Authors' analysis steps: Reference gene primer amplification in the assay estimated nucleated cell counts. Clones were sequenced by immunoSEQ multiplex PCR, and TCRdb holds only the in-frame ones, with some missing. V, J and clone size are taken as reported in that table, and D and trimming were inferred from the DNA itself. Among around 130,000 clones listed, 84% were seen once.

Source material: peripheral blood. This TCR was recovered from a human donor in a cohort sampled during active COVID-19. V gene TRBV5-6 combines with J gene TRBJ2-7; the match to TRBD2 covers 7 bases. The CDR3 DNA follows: TGTGCCAGCAGCTCGGCGGGCGGGTTTAGCGGGCTGATCTACGAGCAGTACTTC. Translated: CASSSAGGFSGLIYEQYF.